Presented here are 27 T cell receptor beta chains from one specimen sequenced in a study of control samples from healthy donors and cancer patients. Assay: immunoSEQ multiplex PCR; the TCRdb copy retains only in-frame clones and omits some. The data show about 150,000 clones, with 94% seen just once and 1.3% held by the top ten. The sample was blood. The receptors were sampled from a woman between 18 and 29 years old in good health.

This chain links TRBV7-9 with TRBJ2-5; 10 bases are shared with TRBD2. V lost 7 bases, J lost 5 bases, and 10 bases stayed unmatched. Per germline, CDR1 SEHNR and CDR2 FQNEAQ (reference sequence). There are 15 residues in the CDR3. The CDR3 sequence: CASTPLAGEMETQYF. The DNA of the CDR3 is TGTGCCAGCACCCCCCTAGCGGGAGAGATGGAGACCCAGTACTTC.

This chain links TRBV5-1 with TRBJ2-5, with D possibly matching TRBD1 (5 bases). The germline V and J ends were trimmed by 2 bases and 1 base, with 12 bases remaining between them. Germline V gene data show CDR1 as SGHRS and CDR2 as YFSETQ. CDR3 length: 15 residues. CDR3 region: CASSFYSTAQETQYF. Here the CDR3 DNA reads TGCGCCAGCAGCTTTTATTCGACAGCCCAAGAGACCCAGTACTTC.

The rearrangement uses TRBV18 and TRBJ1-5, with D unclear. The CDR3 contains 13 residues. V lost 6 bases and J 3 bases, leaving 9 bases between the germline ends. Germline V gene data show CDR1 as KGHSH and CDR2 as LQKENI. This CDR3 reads CASSDEFNQPQHF. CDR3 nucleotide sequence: TGTGCCAGCTCCGATGAATTCAATCAGCCCCAGCATTTT.

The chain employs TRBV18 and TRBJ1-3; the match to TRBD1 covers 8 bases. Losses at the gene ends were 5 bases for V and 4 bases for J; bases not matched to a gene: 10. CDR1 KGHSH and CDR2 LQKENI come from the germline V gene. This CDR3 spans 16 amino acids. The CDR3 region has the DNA TGTGCCAGCTCATCCTCAGGGGGCTCCGGGGGAAACACCATATATTTT. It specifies CASSSSGGSGGNTIYF. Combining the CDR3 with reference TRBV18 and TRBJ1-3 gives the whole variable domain NAGVMQNPRHLVRRRGQEARLRCSPMKGHSHVYWYRQLPEEGLKFMVYLQKENIIDESGMPKERFSAEFPKEGPSILRIQQVVRGDSAAYFCASSSSGGSGGNTIYFGEGSWLTVV.

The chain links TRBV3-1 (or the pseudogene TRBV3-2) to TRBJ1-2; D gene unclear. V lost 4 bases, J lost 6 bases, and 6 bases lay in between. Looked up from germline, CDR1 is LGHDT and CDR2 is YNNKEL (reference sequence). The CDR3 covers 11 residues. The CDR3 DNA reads TGTGCCAGCAGCCGTTCGGATGGCTACACCTTC. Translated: CASSRSDGYTF.

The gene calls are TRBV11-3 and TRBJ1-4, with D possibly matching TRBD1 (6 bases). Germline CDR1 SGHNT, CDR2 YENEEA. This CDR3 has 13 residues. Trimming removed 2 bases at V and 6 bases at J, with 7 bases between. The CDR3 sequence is CASSLRTDEKLFF. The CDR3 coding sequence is TGTGCCAGCAGCTTACGGACAGATGAAAAACTGTTTTTT.

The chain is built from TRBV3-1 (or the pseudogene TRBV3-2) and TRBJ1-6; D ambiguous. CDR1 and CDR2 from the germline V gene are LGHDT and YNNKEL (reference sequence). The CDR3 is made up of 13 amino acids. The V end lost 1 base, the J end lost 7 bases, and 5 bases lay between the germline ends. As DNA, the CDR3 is TGTGCCAGCAGCCAAGTTGAAAATTCACCCCTCCACTTT. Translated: CASSQVENSPLHF.

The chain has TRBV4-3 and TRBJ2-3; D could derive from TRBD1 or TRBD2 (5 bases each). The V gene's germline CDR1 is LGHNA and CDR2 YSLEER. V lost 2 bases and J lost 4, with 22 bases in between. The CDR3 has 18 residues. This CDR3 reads CASSQLAFIGDRSDTQYF. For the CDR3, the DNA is TGCGCCAGCAGCCAACTAGCATTTATAGGGGATAGATCAGATACGCAGTATTTT.

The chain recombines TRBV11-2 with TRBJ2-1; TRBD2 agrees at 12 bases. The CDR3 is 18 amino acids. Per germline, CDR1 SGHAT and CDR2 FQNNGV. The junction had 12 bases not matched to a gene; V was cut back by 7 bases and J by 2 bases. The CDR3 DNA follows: TGTGCCAGCACTCTCCCCCCTAGCGGGAGGGCCCCCTACAATGAGCAGTTCTTC. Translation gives CASTLPPSGRAPYNEQFF. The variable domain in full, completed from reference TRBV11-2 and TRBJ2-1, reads EAGVAQSPRYKIIEKRQSVAFWCNPISGHATLYWYQQILGQGPKLLIQFQNNGVVDDSQLPKDRFSAERLKGVDSTLKIQPAKLEDSAVYLCASTLPPSGRAPYNEQFFGPGTRLTVL.

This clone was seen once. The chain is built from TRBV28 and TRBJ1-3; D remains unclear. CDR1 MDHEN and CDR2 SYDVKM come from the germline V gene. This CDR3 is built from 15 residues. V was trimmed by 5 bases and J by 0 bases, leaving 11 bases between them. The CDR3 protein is CASSPTIISGNTIYF. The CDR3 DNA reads TGTGCCAGCAGTCCCACTATCATCTCTGGAAACACCATATATTTT.

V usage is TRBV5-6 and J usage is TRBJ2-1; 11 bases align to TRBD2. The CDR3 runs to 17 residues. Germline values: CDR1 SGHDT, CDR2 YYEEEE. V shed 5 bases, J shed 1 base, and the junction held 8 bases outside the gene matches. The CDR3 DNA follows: TGTGCCAGCAGACTCACTAGCGGGAGAGGGTCCTACAATGAGCAGTTCTTC. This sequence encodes CASRLTSGRGSYNEQFF.

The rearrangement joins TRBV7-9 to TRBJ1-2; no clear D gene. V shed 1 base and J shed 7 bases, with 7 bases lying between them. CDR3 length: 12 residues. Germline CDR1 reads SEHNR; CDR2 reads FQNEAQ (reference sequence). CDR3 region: CASSLELGGYTF. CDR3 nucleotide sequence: TGTGCCAGCAGCTTAGAGCTTGGTGGCTACACCTTC. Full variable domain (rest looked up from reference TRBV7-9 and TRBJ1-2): DTGVSQNPRHKITKRGQNVTFRCDPISEHNRLYWYRQTLGQGPEFLTYFQNEAQLEKSRLLSDRFSAERPKGSFSTLEIQRTEQGDSAMYLCASSLELGGYTFGSGTRLTVV.

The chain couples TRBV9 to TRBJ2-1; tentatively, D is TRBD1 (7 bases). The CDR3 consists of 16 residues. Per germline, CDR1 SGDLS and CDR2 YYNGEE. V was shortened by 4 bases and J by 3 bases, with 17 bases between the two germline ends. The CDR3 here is CASSQEAGGIYNEQFF. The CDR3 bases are TGTGCCAGCAGCCAAGAAGCAGGGGGGATCTACAATGAGCAGTTCTTC.

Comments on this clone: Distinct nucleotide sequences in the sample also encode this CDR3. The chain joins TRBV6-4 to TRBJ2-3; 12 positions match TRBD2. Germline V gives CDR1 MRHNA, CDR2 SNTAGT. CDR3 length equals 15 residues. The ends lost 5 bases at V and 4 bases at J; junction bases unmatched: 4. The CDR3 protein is CASSRLAGGPDTQYF. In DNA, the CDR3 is TGTGCCAGCAGTCGCCTAGCGGGAGGGCCAGATACGCAGTATTTT.

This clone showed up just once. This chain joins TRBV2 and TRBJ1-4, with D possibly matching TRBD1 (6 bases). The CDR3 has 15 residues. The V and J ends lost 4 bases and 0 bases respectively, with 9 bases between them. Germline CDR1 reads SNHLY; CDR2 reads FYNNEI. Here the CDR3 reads CASSADRPTNEKLFF. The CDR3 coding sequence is TGTGCCAGCAGTGCAGACAGGCCAACTAATGAAAAACTGTTTTTT.

CDR3 sequence: CAIKRQGISYEQYF. CDR3 nucleotides: TGTGCCATCAAAAGACAGGGTATCTCCTACGAGCAGTACTTC. The V and J genes are TRBV15 and TRBJ2-7; 7 bases are shared with TRBD1. Germline V lookup: CDR1 LNHNV, CDR2 YYDKDF (reference sequence). This CDR3 has 14 residues. Trimming took 10 bases from V and 0 from J; bases not matched to a gene: 9.

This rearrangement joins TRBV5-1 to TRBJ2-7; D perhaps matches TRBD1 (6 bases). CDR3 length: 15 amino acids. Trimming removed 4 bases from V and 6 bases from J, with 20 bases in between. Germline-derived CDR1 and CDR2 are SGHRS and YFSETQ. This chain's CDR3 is CASSPTGSGRGEQYF. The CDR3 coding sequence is TGCGCCAGCAGCCCTACAGGGAGCGGTAGAGGCGAGCAGTACTTC.

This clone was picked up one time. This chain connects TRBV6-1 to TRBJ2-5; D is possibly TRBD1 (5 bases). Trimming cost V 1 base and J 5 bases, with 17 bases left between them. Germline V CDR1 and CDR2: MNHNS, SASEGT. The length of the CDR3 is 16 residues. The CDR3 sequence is CASSEGTQWQWETQYF. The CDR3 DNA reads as TGTGCCAGCAGTGAAGGGACACAATGGCAGTGGGAGACCCAGTACTTC.

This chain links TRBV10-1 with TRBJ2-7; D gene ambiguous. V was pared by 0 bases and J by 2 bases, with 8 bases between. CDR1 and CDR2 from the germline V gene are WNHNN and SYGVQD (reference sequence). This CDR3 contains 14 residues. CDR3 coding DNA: TGCGCCAGCAGTGAGTCAAACAGAGCCTACGAGCAGTACTTC. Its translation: CASSESNRAYEQYF.

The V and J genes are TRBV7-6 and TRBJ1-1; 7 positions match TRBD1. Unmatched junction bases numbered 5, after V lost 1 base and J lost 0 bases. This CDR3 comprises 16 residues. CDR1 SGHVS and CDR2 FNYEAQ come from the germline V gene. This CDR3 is CASSLEQGRMNTEAFF. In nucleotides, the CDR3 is TGTGCCAGCAGCTTAGAACAGGGGCGAATGAACACTGAAGCTTTCTTT.

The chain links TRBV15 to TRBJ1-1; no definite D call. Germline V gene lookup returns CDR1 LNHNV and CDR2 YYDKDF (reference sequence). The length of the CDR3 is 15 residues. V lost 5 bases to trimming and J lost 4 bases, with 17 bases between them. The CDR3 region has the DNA TGTGCCACCAGCTTCCATTACCGGAGTGGCACTGAAGCTTTCTTT. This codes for CATSFHYRSGTEAFF.

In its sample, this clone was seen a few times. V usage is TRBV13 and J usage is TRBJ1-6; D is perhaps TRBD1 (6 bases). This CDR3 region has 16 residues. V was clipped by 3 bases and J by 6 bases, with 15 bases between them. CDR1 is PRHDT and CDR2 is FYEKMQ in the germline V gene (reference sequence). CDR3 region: CASSFTTGDFNSPLHF. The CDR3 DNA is TGTGCCAGCAGCTTTACGACAGGCGATTTTAATTCACCCCTCCACTTT.

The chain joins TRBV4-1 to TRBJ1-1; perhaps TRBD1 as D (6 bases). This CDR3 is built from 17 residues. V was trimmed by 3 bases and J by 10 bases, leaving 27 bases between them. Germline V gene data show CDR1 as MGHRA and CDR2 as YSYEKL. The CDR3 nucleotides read TGCGCCAGCAGCCACCCTCTACAAAAGGGGGGAGGGCCTGGAGCTTTCTTT. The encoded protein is CASSHPLQKGGGPGAFF.

CDR3 DNA: TGTGCCAGCAGCCGCGGGACACCCACGCAGTATTTT. It codes for CASSRGTPTQYF. The chain links TRBV3-1 (or the pseudogene TRBV3-2) to TRBJ2-3; the D call may be TRBD1 or TRBD2 (6 bases each). V was trimmed by 4 bases and J by 9 bases, leaving 11 bases between them. The CDR3 has 12 residues. CDR1 LGHDT and CDR2 YNNKEL come from the germline V gene (reference sequence).

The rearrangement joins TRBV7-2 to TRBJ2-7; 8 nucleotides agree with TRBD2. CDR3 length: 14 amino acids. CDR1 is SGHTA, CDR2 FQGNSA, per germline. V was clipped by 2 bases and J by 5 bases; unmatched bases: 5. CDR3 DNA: TGTGCCAGCAGCTTAATCCCGGGGGGGCACGAGCAGTACTTC. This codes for CASSLIPGGHEQYF.

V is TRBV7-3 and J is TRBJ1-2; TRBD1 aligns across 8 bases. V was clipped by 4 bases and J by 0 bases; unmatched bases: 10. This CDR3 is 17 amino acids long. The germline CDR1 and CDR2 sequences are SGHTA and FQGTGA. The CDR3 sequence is CASSCGLVTGANYGYTF. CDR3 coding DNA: TGTGCCAGCAGCTGCGGCTTAGTGACAGGGGCTAACTATGGCTACACCTTC.

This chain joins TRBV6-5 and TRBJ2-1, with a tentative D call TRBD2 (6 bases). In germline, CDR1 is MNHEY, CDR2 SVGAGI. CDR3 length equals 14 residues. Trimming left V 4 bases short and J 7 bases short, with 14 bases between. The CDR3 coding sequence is TGTGCCAGCAGTTCACCGGGACTGTGGAATGAGCAGTTCTTC. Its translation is CASSSPGLWNEQFF.